One sample yielded the 22 T cell receptor beta chains listed below, sequenced in a study of Graves' ophthalmopathy and Graves' hyperthyroidism. Using RNA transcripts, the TCR beta CDR3 regions were amplified. The library came from an HTBI-primed first-round RT-PCR and a second-round multiplex PCR. Each CDR3 protein is one row after TCRdb ran MiXCR on the multiplex PCR reads. The sample lists about 550,000 distinct CDR3 sequences, 35% to 40% seen once, with 4% to 5% in the top ten. Sequencing was done on a sample of peripheral blood or thyroid tissue (not recorded which). These receptors were taken from an adult man with Graves' hyperthyroidism.

J is TRBJ2-2 and V is TRBV19, with TRBD2 as a possible D gene (5 bases). This CDR3 spans 13 amino acids. The germline CDR1 and CDR2 sequences are LNHDA and SQIVND (reference sequence). The V end was cut by 7 bases, the J end by 1 base, with 7 bases between. DNA for the CDR3: TGTGCCAGTATAGGAGGGAACACCGGGGAGCTGTTTTTT. Protein product: CASIGGNTGELFF.

The table lists this clonotype with many counts. This chain joins TRBV11-2 and TRBJ1-1, with no clear D. CDR3 size: 14 residues. CDR1 is SGHAT and CDR2 is FQNNGV in the germline V gene. V lost 5 bases, J lost 1 base, and 11 bases lay in between. Here the CDR3 reads CASSPRSGNTEAFF. CDR3 bases: TGTGCCAGCAGCCCCAGAAGTGGGAACACTGAAGCTTTCTTT.

Details on this clonotype: This CDR3 fails to terminate in the conserved phenylalanine or tryptophan, so it likely reflects a read error. The DNA is omitted, as the CDR3 cannot be located on it reliably, and the CDR3 follows TCRdb's listing. V gene TRBV7-9 combines with J gene TRBJ1-1; the table names TRBD1, a call not compared with the DNA. Germline lookup yields CDR1 SEHNR and CDR2 FQNEAQ (reference sequence). The CDR3 length is 11 residues, termini included. The CDR3 region is CASSSGGRGRR.

Only a few counts were recorded for this clonotype. This chain joins TRBV30 and TRBJ2-7; 9 bases are a match to TRBD1. Germline V gene sequence: CDR1 GTSNPN, CDR2 SVGIG (reference sequence). The CDR3 runs 15 residues. V shed 0 bases, J shed 4 bases, and the junction held 7 bases outside the gene matches. The CDR3 DNA sequence: TGTGCCTGGAGTGTTCTCGGGACAGGGACTTACGAGCAGTACTTC. Encoded protein: CAWSVLGTGTYEQYF.

The table lists this clonotype with many counts. The chain has TRBV25-1 and TRBJ1-5, with TRBD1 as a possible D gene (6 bases). Trimming took 3 bases from V and 7 from J, leaving 10 bases between them. CDR1 is MGHDK and CDR2 is SYGVNS in the germline V gene. The CDR3 length is 13 residues. Here the CDR3 reads CASSEGAWQPQHF. CDR3 sequence (DNA): TGTGCCAGCAGTGAGGGGGCATGGCAGCCCCAGCATTTT.

The chain uses TRBV2 and TRBJ1-6; TRBD1 agrees at 7 bases. The CDR3 runs to 14 residues. Germline loops: CDR1 SNHLY, CDR2 FYNNEI. The trim removed 4 bases at V and 9 bases at J, leaving 6 bases unmatched. The CDR3 DNA sequence: TGTGCCAGCAGTGCCCAGGGGGGCGGTTCACCCCTCCACTTT. This encodes CASSAQGGGSPLHF.

This clonotype was counted between two and nine times. This chain connects TRBV12-3 or TRBV12-4 to TRBJ2-2; TRBD1 is a possible D gene (5 bases). V was shortened by 8 bases and J by 4 bases, with 17 bases between the two germline ends. This CDR3 spans 15 amino acids. As DNA, the CDR3 is TGTGCCAGCCTCCTCTCCCGAAGGGGCACCGGGGAGCTGTTTTTT. Its translation is CASLLSRRGTGELFF.

In the case of this clonotype: One end of the junction varies from germline; a read error may be responsible. This chain connects TRBV10-3 to TRBJ2-2; 10 nucleotides agree with TRBD1. The CDR3 is made up of 16 amino acids. Germline values: CDR1 ENHRY, CDR2 SYGVKD. CDR3 protein: CASSPRQGAATGELFF. Here the CDR3 DNA reads TGTGCCAGCAGTCCCAGACAGGGGGCGGCCACCGGGGAGCTGTTTTTT.

V gene TRBV5-6 combines with J gene TRBJ2-5, with a possible D match to TRBD2 (6 bases). The germline V gene encodes CDR1 SGHDT and CDR2 YYEEEE. The V gene lost 4 bases and the J gene lost 4 bases, with 14 bases spanning the gap. The CDR3 has 14 amino acids. In nucleotides, the CDR3 is TGTGCCAGCAGCCCCCAAGCGGGCCCAGAGACCCAGTACTTC. Translated: CASSPQAGPETQYF.

The CDR3 reads CATSEVRVNETQYF. The DNA of the CDR3 is TGTGCCACCAGTGAGGTCAGGGTCAATGAGACCCAGTACTTC. This sequence joins TRBV24-1 and TRBJ2-5; a weak D match, TRBD1 (5 bases). V shed 4 bases and J shed 5 bases, with 13 bases lying between them. This CDR3 is built from 14 residues. Germline values: CDR1 KGHDR, CDR2 SFDVKD.

This clonotype was seen repeatedly, ten times or more. J is TRBJ1-1 and V is TRBV6-5; D gene unclear. This CDR3 has 13 amino acids. Trimming pared 6 bases from V and 1 base from J, leaving 9 bases between. CDR1 is MNHEY, CDR2 SVGAGI, per germline. CDR3 nucleotides: TGTGCCAGCAGCCAATTCAGGAACACTGAAGCTTTCTTT. Its translation: CASSQFRNTEAFF.

This chain joins TRBV20-1 and TRBJ1-3; D is possibly TRBD1 (6 bases). Germline values: CDR1 DFQATT, CDR2 SNEGSKA (reference sequence). Deletions cut 7 bases from V and 0 bases from J, with 13 bases between. This CDR3 spans 14 amino acids. In DNA, the CDR3 is TGCAGTGTTTCGGACAGTTCCTCTGGAAACACCATATATTTT. This gives the protein CSVSDSSSGNTIYF.

This clonotype was counted ten times or more. This chain uses TRBV12-3 or TRBV12-4 with TRBJ2-5; weak D call: TRBD2 (5 bases). With 6 bases removed from V and 2 bases from J, the gap between germline ends came to 7 bases. The CDR3 sequence is 12 residues long. The CDR3, as DNA: TGTGCCAGCAGGAGGGAGCAAGAGACCCAGTACTTC. Encoded protein: CASRREQETQYF.

In regard to this clonotype: One end of the junction fails to match germline, which may point to a read error. V is TRBV11-1 and J is TRBJ1-1; no definite D call. Germline V gives CDR1 SGHAT, CDR2 FQDESV (reference sequence). The CDR3 covers 15 residues. CDR3 protein: CASSARTSANTEALF. In nucleotides, the CDR3 is TGTGCCAGCAGCGCGCGGACTAGCGCTAACACTGAAGCTCTCTTT.

Only one count was recorded for this clonotype. This rearrangement joins TRBV7-9 to TRBJ2-7; TRBD2 aligns across 10 bases. Matching the DNA end better, TRBJ2-1 makes the J call doubtful. Germline values: CDR1 SEHNR, CDR2 FQNEAQ (reference sequence). The CDR3 has 12 residues. DNA of the CDR3: TGTGCCACAGGGACTAGCGTCAATGAGCAGTTCTTC. Protein sequence: CATGTSVNEQFF.

This clonotype has just a few counts. Germline and junction disagree at one end, which may indicate a read error. The chain carries TRBV11-1 and TRBJ2-2; a weak D match, TRBD1 (6 bases). The CDR3 spans 12 residues. Germline V gene sequence: CDR1 SGHAT, CDR2 FQDESV (reference sequence). The CDR3: CAGSLGQGRLFF. CDR3 coding DNA: TGTGCCGGCAGCTTAGGCCAGGGGCGGCTGTTTTTT.

This chain's CDR3 is CSARILGQSYGYTF. CDR3 nucleotide sequence: TGCAGTGCTAGGATACTCGGACAGTCGTATGGCTACACCTTC. J is TRBJ1-2 and V is TRBV20-1; D might be TRBD1 (6 bases). Between the trimmed V and J ends, which lost 3 bases and 5 bases, there was a span of 16 bases. Germline-derived CDR1 and CDR2 are DFQATT and SNEGSKA (reference sequence). The CDR3 consists of 14 residues.

This clonotype has ten or more counts. J is TRBJ1-5 and V is TRBV10-3; no reliable D call. The CDR3 is made up of 13 amino acids. V lost 2 bases and J lost 5, with 7 bases in between. Germline V gives CDR1 ENHRY, CDR2 SYGVKD. The CDR3 loop reads CAISEGVDQPQHF. CDR3 bases: TGTGCCATCAGTGAGGGCGTTGATCAGCCCCAGCATTTT.

Of note for this clonotype: A much larger clone lies one base from this, so it may be a read error. The chain employs TRBV4-1 and TRBJ2-7, with 11 bases fitting TRBD2. The germline CDR1 and CDR2 sequences are MGHRA and YSYEKL. This CDR3 comprises 15 residues. CDR3 region: CASRSTSGGSYEQCF. The CDR3 DNA reads TGCGCCAGCAGGTCAACTAGCGGGGGATCCTACGAGCAGTGCTTC.

This clonotype was found a few times. This chain links TRBV4-1 with TRBJ1-3, with D possibly matching TRBD1 (5 bases). The germline V and J ends were trimmed by 3 bases and 2 bases, with 17 bases remaining between them. Germline loops: CDR1 MGHRA, CDR2 YSYEKL. The CDR3 is 17 residues long. For the CDR3, the DNA is TGCGCCAGCAGCCACCATCGCTATAGACAGACTGGAAACACCATATATTTT. Residues: CASSHHRYRQTGNTIYF.

The chain is built from TRBV15 and TRBJ2-7; maybe TRBD2 (5 bases). Germline CDR1 LNHNV, CDR2 YYDKDF (reference sequence). With 3 bases removed from V and 1 base from J, the gap between germline ends came to 13 bases. This CDR3 contains 15 residues. The CDR3 sequence is CATSRGRTASYEQYF. DNA of the CDR3: TGTGCCACCAGCAGGGGCAGGACTGCTTCCTACGAGCAGTACTTC.

On this clonotype: One base away lies a much larger clone, so this may be a sequencing read error. J is TRBJ2-7 and V is TRBV14, with D perhaps TRBD1 (5 bases). The CDR3 runs to 17 residues. Germline CDR1 reads SGHDN; CDR2 reads FVKESK. In nucleotides, the CDR3 is TGTGCCAGCAGCCAAGTAGGGGCACCCACCTCCCTCTACGAGCAGTGCTTC. Its translation is CASSQVGAPTSLYEQCF.